These 31 T cell receptor beta chains share one sample of origin, sequenced in a study of blood T cell repertoires in COVID-19. TCRdb's table, derived via immunoSEQ multiplex PCR, lists solely in-frame clones and lacks some. The sample includes 210,000 or so clones, roughly nine tenths of them seen just once. The sample consisted of peripheral blood. Source of these receptors: a man aged 25 to 45 with acute or convalescent COVID-19.

This sequence joins TRBV5-6 and TRBJ2-3; 12 bases are a match to TRBD2. The CDR3 extends over 16 amino acids. The junction had 5 bases not matched to a gene; V was cut back by 4 bases and J by 2 bases. CDR1 is SGHDT, CDR2 YYEEEE, per germline. In DNA form, the CDR3 reads TGTGCCAGCAGCCCTGGACTAGCGGGGCCCACAGATACGCAGTATTTT. Translation gives CASSPGLAGPTDTQYF. The entire variable domain, with the rest obtained from reference TRBV5-6 and TRBJ2-3, is as follows: DAGVTQSPTHLIKTRGQQVTLRCSPKSGHDTVSWYQQALGQGPQFIFQYYEEEERQRGNFPDRFSGHQFPNYSSELNVNALLLGDSALYLCASSPGLAGPTDTQYFGPGTRLTVL.

The rearrangement uses TRBV4-1 and TRBJ2-5; D gene uncertain. This CDR3 is 16 amino acids long. V was trimmed by 5 bases and J by 3 bases, leaving 19 bases between them. Per germline, CDR1 MGHRA and CDR2 YSYEKL. The DNA of the CDR3 is TGCGCCAGCAGCATATATCGAGGTAGTCGGGAAGAGACCCAGTACTTC. This codes for CASSIYRGSREETQYF.

The chain recombines TRBV6-1 with TRBJ1-2; maybe TRBD1 (6 bases). This CDR3 contains 14 residues. The V and J ends lost 0 bases and 4 bases respectively, with 9 bases between them. Per the germline V gene, CDR1 is MNHNS and CDR2 is SASEGT. The CDR3 DNA follows: TGTGCCAGCAGTGAAGCTTGGGGGCCCTATGGCTACACCTTC. Amino acids: CASSEAWGPYGYTF.

The chain carries TRBV14 and TRBJ1-1; perhaps TRBD1 as D (5 bases). V was shortened by 1 base and J by 7 bases, with 13 bases between the two germline ends. Germline CDR1 is SGHDN and CDR2 is FVKESK. This CDR3 is built from 14 residues. CDR3 in amino acids: CASSQVRGIGEAFF. In nucleotides, the CDR3 is TGTGCCAGCAGCCAAGTTCGGGGGATTGGTGAAGCTTTCTTT.

The J gene is TRBJ2-7, the V gene TRBV24-1; TRBD1 agrees at 7 bases. V shed 10 bases, J shed 0 bases, and the junction held 2 bases outside the gene matches. This CDR3 region has 12 residues. Germline-derived CDR1 and CDR2 are KGHDR and SFDVKD. Written as DNA, the CDR3 is TGTGCCACTGGGGACAGCTCCTACGAGCAGTACTTC. It is translated as CATGDSSYEQYF.

The rearrangement joins TRBV5-4 to TRBJ2-1, with 7 bases matching TRBD1. The J segment lost 3 bases and the V segment lost 2 bases, leaving 5 bases of the junction unmatched. This CDR3 has 15 amino acids. Germline assignment: CDR1 SGHNT and CDR2 YYREEE (reference sequence). The CDR3 here is CASSLPGQIYNEQFF. DNA for the CDR3: TGTGCCAGCAGCTTACCGGGACAGATCTACAATGAGCAGTTCTTC.

Only one count was recorded for this clone. The chain employs TRBV6-5 and TRBJ2-2; the match to TRBD1 covers 9 bases. CDR3 length: 14 residues. CDR1 and CDR2 from the germline V gene are MNHEY and SVGAGI. V lost 8 bases, J lost 4 bases, and 5 bases stayed unmatched. The CDR3 nucleotides are TGTGCCAGCGCCGGACAGGGGAGCACCGGGGAGCTGTTTTTT. Residues: CASAGQGSTGELFF.

The rearrangement joins TRBV4-2 to TRBJ1-2; D is unclear. This CDR3 region has 17 residues. Germline CDR1 is LGHNA and CDR2 is YNFKEQ. The germline V and J ends were trimmed by 0 bases and 0 bases, with 14 bases remaining between them. CDR3 nucleotides: TGTGCCAGCAGCCAAGATCTGGAGGGCCCCACTAACTATGGCTACACCTTC. Translating it yields CASSQDLEGPTNYGYTF.

V usage is TRBV12-3 or TRBV12-4 and J usage is TRBJ1-6, with D unclear. The CDR3 covers 12 residues. Trimming removed 5 bases from V and 5 bases from J, with 4 bases in between. CDR3 DNA sequence: TGTGCCAGCAGTGGCAATAATTCACCCCTCCACTTT. This encodes CASSGNNSPLHF.

J is TRBJ2-1 and V is TRBV19, with D perhaps matching TRBD1 (5 bases). The CDR3 consists of 13 residues. Germline V lookup: CDR1 LNHDA, CDR2 SQIVND (reference sequence). Trimming cost V 3 bases and J 6 bases, with 9 bases left between them. The CDR3 reads CASSMGQTNEQFF. DNA of the CDR3: TGTGCCAGTAGTATGGGGCAGACCAATGAGCAGTTCTTC.

The chain has TRBV15 and TRBJ2-1; D possibly corresponds to TRBD2 (7 bases). Trimming pared 1 base from V and 5 bases from J, leaving 15 bases between. Germline V gene sequence: CDR1 LNHNV, CDR2 YYDKDF (reference sequence). The CDR3 sequence is 16 residues long. CDR3 loop: CATSRGGTGGNNEQFF. The CDR3 DNA reads as TGTGCCACCAGCAGAGGCGGGACGGGGGGCAACAATGAGCAGTTCTTC.

The chain uses TRBV5-1 and TRBJ2-7; 7 bases match TRBD1. Trimming cost V 5 bases and J 1 base; bases outside gene matches: 6. Germline V lookup: CDR1 SGHRS, CDR2 YFSETQ. The CDR3 has 14 amino acids. CDR3 sequence (DNA): TGCGCCAGCAGTACTCCAGGGGGATCCTACGAGCAGTACTTC. Translated: CASSTPGGSYEQYF.

V and J are TRBV6-5 and TRBJ1-2; tentatively, D is TRBD1 (5 bases). Germline V gene data show CDR1 as MNHEY and CDR2 as SVGAGI. The CDR3 totals 15 residues. V dropped 6 bases and J dropped 5 bases, with 19 bases sitting between them. The CDR3 coding sequence is TGTGCCAGCAGCCCAAGACCCGAAGGGGATTATGGCTACACCTTC. It codes for CASSPRPEGDYGYTF.

Comments on this clone: The sample holds other DNA sequences that translate to the same CDR3. The chain joins TRBV5-1 to TRBJ2-2; 8 nucleotides match TRBD1. This CDR3 has 15 residues. V trimming: 2 bases; J trimming: 1 base; junction bases outside the gene matches: 1. The germline gives CDR1 SGHRS, CDR2 YFSETQ. The CDR3 is CASSFGTGNTGELFF. DNA of the CDR3: TGCGCCAGCAGCTTTGGGACAGGGAACACCGGGGAGCTGTTTTTT.

This clone was counted once. The gene calls are TRBV5-1 and TRBJ2-3; 9 bases fit TRBD2. Germline trimming cut 7 bases from V and 5 bases from J; bases unmatched to any gene: 8. Germline loops: CDR1 SGHRS, CDR2 YFSETQ. CDR3 length equals 14 residues. The CDR3: CASSAGGPGDTQYF. In DNA, the CDR3 is TGCGCCAGCTCCGCGGGGGGGCCCGGAGATACGCAGTATTTT.

The chain has TRBV5-1 and TRBJ2-1, with D maybe TRBD2 (5 bases). The length of the CDR3 is 14 residues. Germline CDR1 reads SGHRS; CDR2 reads YFSETQ. Trimming took off 0 bases at V and 4 bases at J, with 8 bases between the two ends. CDR3 bases: TGCGCCAGCAGCTTGGTTAGAGGGTACAATGAGCAGTTCTTC. Encoded protein: CASSLVRGYNEQFF.

The chain uses TRBV9 and TRBJ1-6; D ambiguous. Germline V gene lookup returns CDR1 SGDLS and CDR2 YYNGEE. V dropped 4 bases and J dropped 7 bases, with 18 bases sitting between them. This CDR3 region has 16 residues. CDR3 sequence (DNA): TGTGCCAGCAGCATCTTGAAGCAGGTTATGAATTCACCCCTCCACTTT. Translated: CASSILKQVMNSPLHF.

V usage is TRBV7-9 and J usage is TRBJ2-3; 7 bases are a match to TRBD2. Germline CDR1 and CDR2: SEHNR and FQNEAQ (reference sequence). Trimming removed 2 bases from V and 2 bases from J; junction bases left unmatched: 7. The CDR3 is 16 amino acids. The CDR3 loop reads CASSLPGRGNTDTQYF. The CDR3, as DNA: TGTGCCAGCAGCTTACCTGGGCGGGGGAACACAGATACGCAGTATTTT.

The chain recombines TRBV11-2 with TRBJ1-2; a possible D gene is TRBD1 (6 bases). CDR1 is SGHAT, CDR2 FQNNGV, per germline. Trimming stripped 7 bases from V and 2 bases from J, with 11 bases between. The length of the CDR3 is 13 residues. CDR3 region: CASTRTENYGYTF. The CDR3 nucleotides are TGTGCCAGCACCAGGACAGAGAACTATGGCTACACCTTC.

V is TRBV7-3 and J is TRBJ2-3, with 7 positions matching TRBD2. This CDR3 is 15 amino acids long. The V gene's germline CDR1 is SGHTA and CDR2 FQGTGA. V shed 4 bases, J shed 2 bases, and the junction held 6 bases outside the gene matches. CDR3 protein: CASSYTSAFTDTQYF. For the CDR3, the DNA is TGTGCCAGCAGCTACACTAGCGCCTTCACAGATACGCAGTATTTT.

The V call is TRBV5-1, the J call TRBJ2-5, with 11 bases that match TRBD1. V shed 4 bases, J shed 1 base, and the junction held 3 bases outside the gene matches. This CDR3 region has 15 residues. Per the germline V gene, CDR1 is SGHRS and CDR2 is YFSETQ. The CDR3 nucleotides read TGCGCCAGCAGCCCAGGGACAGGGGGCCAAGAGACCCAGTACTTC. It translates to CASSPGTGGQETQYF.

V usage is TRBV12-5 and J usage is TRBJ2-1, with 7 bases identical to TRBD2. The CDR3 contains 14 residues. Germline-derived CDR1 and CDR2 are LGHNT and FRNRAP. With V trimmed by 8 bases and J by 4 bases, 8 bases remained unmatched. The CDR3, as DNA: TGTGCTAGTAGACTAGCATGGGCTTACAATGAGCAGTTCTTC. Its translation is CASRLAWAYNEQFF.

This clone has a handful of counts. The chain carries TRBV29-1 and TRBJ1-2; possibly TRBD1 for D (5 bases). The CDR3 loop spans 15 amino acids. The ends were cut back, 4 bases at V and 3 bases at J, with 18 bases in the middle. Germline V gene lookup returns CDR1 SQVTM and CDR2 ANQGSEA. As DNA, the CDR3 is TGCAGCGTTGGTCTTTTTGCAGGGTTGGACTATGGCTACACCTTC. Translated, it gives CSVGLFAGLDYGYTF.

This chain uses TRBV5-4 with TRBJ2-7; D perhaps matches TRBD1 (6 bases). The germline gives CDR1 SGHNT, CDR2 YYREEE (reference sequence). The ends were cut back, 10 bases at V and 0 bases at J, with 14 bases in the middle. The CDR3 loop spans 13 amino acids. Here the CDR3 reads CAARDTTSYEQYF. CDR3 nucleotides: TGTGCCGCACGGGACACCACCTCCTACGAGCAGTACTTC.

V gene TRBV7-6 combines with J gene TRBJ1-1; possibly TRBD1 for D (6 bases). The germline CDR1 and CDR2 sequences are SGHVS and FNYEAQ. V lost 5 bases and J 0 bases, leaving 13 bases between the germline ends. This CDR3 has 15 amino acids. The CDR3 sequence is CASSDTGNMNTEAFF. Here the CDR3 DNA reads TGTGCCAGCAGCGATACAGGGAACATGAACACTGAAGCTTTCTTT.

This chain uses TRBV28 with TRBJ2-1, with 9 bases aligning to TRBD2. The CDR3 contains 15 residues. Germline loops: CDR1 MDHEN, CDR2 SYDVKM. The ends lost 4 bases at V and 5 bases at J; junction bases unmatched: 6. Here the CDR3 DNA reads TGTGCCAGCAGTTCCGCGGGGGGGCCGAACAATGAGCAGTTCTTC. Its translation: CASSSAGGPNNEQFF. The full variable domain, with the rest looked up from reference TRBV28 and TRBJ2-1, is DVKVTQSSRYLVKRTGEKVFLECVQDMDHENMFWYRQDPGLGLRLIYFSYDVKMKEKGDIPEGYSVSREKKERFSLILESASTNQTSMYLCASSSAGGPNNEQFFGPGTRLTVL.

On this clone: This CDR3 is also generated by other DNA sequences in the sample. The rearrangement joins TRBV27 to TRBJ1-1, with TRBD1 as a possible D gene (6 bases). The CDR3 is 12 amino acids. Trimming left V 6 bases short and J 1 base short, with 6 bases between. Germline-derived CDR1 and CDR2 are MNHEY and SMNVEV (reference sequence). CDR3 bases: TGTGCCAGCAGGGACAGGAACACTGAAGCTTTCTTT. It codes for CASRDRNTEAFF.

The rearrangement joins TRBV7-9 to TRBJ1-1; D remains ambiguous. The germline V gene has CDR1 SEHNR and CDR2 FQNEAQ (reference sequence). This CDR3 comprises 12 residues. V lost 5 bases and J 11 bases, leaving 15 bases between the germline ends. The CDR3 DNA reads as TGTGCCAGCAGCCCCCACGGGGTTCGCGCTTTCTTT. This codes for CASSPHGVRAFF.

This clone came up once. The chain is built from TRBV28 and TRBJ2-1, with D maybe TRBD1 (6 bases). The CDR3 covers 15 residues. V was pared by 6 bases and J by 0 bases, with 12 bases between. In germline, CDR1 is MDHEN, CDR2 SYDVKM. CDR3 in amino acids: CASRLQGFSYNEQFF. CDR3 nucleotide sequence: TGTGCCAGCAGGCTACAGGGATTCTCCTACAATGAGCAGTTCTTC.

This clone was detected only once. The chain uses TRBV7-3 and TRBJ1-1, with D possibly matching TRBD1 (5 bases). Germline values: CDR1 SGHTA, CDR2 FQGTGA. The CDR3 has 14 amino acids. V dropped 4 bases and J dropped 7 bases, with 16 bases sitting between them. The CDR3: CASSSSTGFNEAFF. The DNA for the CDR3 is TGTGCCAGCAGCTCGTCCACAGGTTTTAATGAAGCTTTCTTT.

The rearrangement joins TRBV25-1 to TRBJ2-2, with no clear D. This CDR3 contains 11 residues. The V gene's germline CDR1 is MGHDK and CDR2 SYGVNS. Trimming took 9 bases from V and 7 from J, leaving 9 bases between them. The CDR3 sequence: CASHTGGELFF. The CDR3 DNA is TGTGCCAGTCATACCGGCGGGGAGCTGTTTTTT. Supplemented by reference TRBV25-1 and TRBJ2-2, the full variable domain reads EADIYQTPRYLVIGTGKKITLECSQTMGHDKMYWYQQDPGMELHLIHYSYGVNSTEKGDLSSESTVSRIRTEHFPLTLESARPSHTSQYLCASHTGGELFFGEGSRLTVL.